This T cell receptor (beta chain) was observed in a study of blood T cells in healthy people across ages. Study observations and caveats: With age, beta diversity per million T cells declined roughly linearly, significantly by about 40. Both higher diversity and more naive CD4+ cells marked long-lived donors when set against aged donors.

This clonotype was recorded many times. The antigen is unknown. With 6 bases removed from V and 2 bases from J, the gap between germline ends came to 5 bases. CDR3 size: 11 residues. CDR1 is DFQATT, CDR2 SNEGSKA, per germline (reference sequence). A second PCR, run for roughly 7 to 12 cycles, used a sample-barcoded 5' primer plus a J-beta primer mix. Every molecule of cDNA carried a tag from a template-switch adaptor with 12 random nucleotides. TCRdb re-called the 5' RACE reads through MiXCR, storing one row per CDR3 protein. The sample lists approximately 810,000 distinct CDR3 sequences; more than 25% were seen once.

V usage is TRBV20-1 and J usage is TRBJ1-5; D is unresolved. The sample comprised blood. This clonotype was sampled from a woman older than 75 in good health. The CDR3 loop reads CSASGNQPQHF. CDR3 bases: TGCAGTGCCTCGGGCAATCAGCCCCAGCATTTT.